This TCR beta chain emerged from a study of cytomegalovirus exposure and HLA in healthy donors. The PCR made use of 60 Vbeta and 13 Jbeta primers. Measured with immunoSEQ multiplex PCR; TCRdb has only the in-frame clones, and not every one. The sample carries roughly 120,000 clones, about 80% recorded once. The CDR3 covers 14 residues. Germline V CDR1 and CDR2: SGDLS, YYNGEE. In regard to this clone: At one end, the junction sequence differs from germline, possibly due to a read error.

What was sequenced was PBMCs. This sequence was found in a male donor in good health and CMV-seronegative. The J gene is TRBJ2-4, the V gene TRBV9; weak D call: TRBD1 (5 bases). DNA of the CDR3: TGTGCCAGCAGCCCCTACACAGGAAAAAACAGTCAGTACTTC. Encoded protein: CASSPYTGKNSQYF.